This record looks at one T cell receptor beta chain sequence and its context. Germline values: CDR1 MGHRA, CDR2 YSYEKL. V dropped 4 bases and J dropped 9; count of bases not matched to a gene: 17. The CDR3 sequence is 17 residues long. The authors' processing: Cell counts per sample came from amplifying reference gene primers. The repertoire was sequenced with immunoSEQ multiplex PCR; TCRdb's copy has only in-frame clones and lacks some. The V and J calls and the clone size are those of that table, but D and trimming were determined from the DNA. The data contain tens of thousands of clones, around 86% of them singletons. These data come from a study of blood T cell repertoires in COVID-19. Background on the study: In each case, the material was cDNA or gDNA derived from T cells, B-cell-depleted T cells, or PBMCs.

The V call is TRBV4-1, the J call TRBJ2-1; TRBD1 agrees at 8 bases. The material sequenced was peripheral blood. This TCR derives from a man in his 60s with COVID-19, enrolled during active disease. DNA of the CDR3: TGCGCCAGCAGCCCTCGCCGGACAGGGAATTTTGTCGGTGAGCAGTTCTTC. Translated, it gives CASSPRRTGNFVGEQFF.